Below, 5 T cell receptor beta chains from the same sample are listed, as sequenced in a study of Ad26.COV2.S vaccination and SARS-CoV-2 variants. The treatment was: some 20 received Ad26.COV2.S at low or high dose, single or two shots; 5 received placebo; per-sample allocation not given. Sampling was performed 63 days after the first vaccine or placebo injection. This table comes from immunoSEQ multiplex PCR, and its TCRdb copy is limited to in-frame clones, with some not included. The profile covers 380,000 or so clones, with approximately 86% appearing a single time and around 11% taken by the ten largest. This material consisted of peripheral blood, taken in a trial of Ad26.COV2.S vaccine versus placebo. These TCRs come from a person between 18 and 60 years old who received the Ad26.COV2.S COVID-19 vaccine or a placebo.

V and J are TRBV19 and TRBJ1-5; the D gene is possibly TRBD1 (6 bases). The germline V and J ends were trimmed by 8 bases and 0 bases, with 23 bases remaining between them. The CDR3 has 18 amino acids. Germline V gene sequence: CDR1 LNHDA, CDR2 SQIVND (reference sequence). The CDR3 DNA sequence: TGTGCCAGTGGGACTGGTTTCTTGGGGGCATATAGCAATCAGCCCCAGCATTTT. It codes for CASGTGFLGAYSNQPQHF.

This chain joins TRBV27 and TRBJ1-2, with 7 positions matching TRBD1. There are 12 residues in the CDR3. Per the germline V gene, CDR1 is MNHEY and CDR2 is SMNVEV (reference sequence). Losses at the gene ends were 6 bases for V and 6 bases for J; bases not matched to a gene: 4. The CDR3 is CASRTGTDGYTF. In DNA, the CDR3 is TGTGCCAGCAGGACCGGGACAGATGGCTACACCTTC.

The chain employs TRBV4-2 and TRBJ2-7, with D perhaps being TRBD1 or TRBD2 (5 bases each). V lost 4 bases, J lost 3 bases, and 13 bases lay in between. Germline-derived CDR1 and CDR2 are LGHNA and YNFKEQ. The CDR3 has 14 residues. CDR3 sequence reads: CASSPGTGSYEQYF. The CDR3 DNA reads as TGTGCCAGCAGCCCCGGGACGGGAAGCTACGAGCAGTACTTC.

V gene TRBV7-9 combines with J gene TRBJ1-6; D may be TRBD1 (5 bases). The V gene lost 1 base and the J gene lost 9 bases, with 10 bases spanning the gap. The CDR3 has 14 residues. CDR1 SEHNR and CDR2 FQNEAQ come from the germline V gene (reference sequence). DNA for the CDR3: TGTGCCAGCAGCTTAGACAGGCTGGGTTCACCCCTCCACTTT. This translates into CASSLDRLGSPLHF.

This clone was found once. The CDR3 region is CAVRDRATGELFF. The CDR3 region has the DNA TGTGCCGTCCGGGACAGGGCCACCGGGGAGCTGTTTTTT. The V gene is TRBV10-3, the J gene TRBJ2-2; TRBD1 matches 9 bases. The CDR3 runs 13 residues. In germline, CDR1 is ENHRY, CDR2 SYGVKD. The ends lost 11 bases at V and 4 bases at J; junction bases unmatched: 5.